This T cell receptor (beta chain) was sequenced in a study of blood T cells in healthy people across ages. Germline CDR1 reads SQVTM; CDR2 reads ANQGSEA. Trimming removed 3 bases from V and 1 base from J, with 13 bases in between. The CDR3 runs 14 residues. A sample-barcoded 5' primer and a J-beta primer mix were used in a second PCR of roughly 6 to 11 cycles. Each CDR3 protein is one row after TCRdb ran MiXCR on the 5' RACE reads. The sample includes about 780,000 distinct CDR3 sequences, about a quarter seen only once; the top ten take 3%. This same sample was also taken into another study, of T cells of mothers and their children. That report adds: The analysis detected no persistent microchimeric T cell clones.

The chain links TRBV29-1 to TRBJ2-7; possibly TRBD2 for D (6 bases). This TCR was recovered from a boy under 18 in good health. Sequenced input: blood. CDR3 coding DNA: TGCAGCGTTGATTCTTGGGACTCTTCCTACGAGCAGTACTTC. Amino acid sequence: CSVDSWDSSYEQYF.